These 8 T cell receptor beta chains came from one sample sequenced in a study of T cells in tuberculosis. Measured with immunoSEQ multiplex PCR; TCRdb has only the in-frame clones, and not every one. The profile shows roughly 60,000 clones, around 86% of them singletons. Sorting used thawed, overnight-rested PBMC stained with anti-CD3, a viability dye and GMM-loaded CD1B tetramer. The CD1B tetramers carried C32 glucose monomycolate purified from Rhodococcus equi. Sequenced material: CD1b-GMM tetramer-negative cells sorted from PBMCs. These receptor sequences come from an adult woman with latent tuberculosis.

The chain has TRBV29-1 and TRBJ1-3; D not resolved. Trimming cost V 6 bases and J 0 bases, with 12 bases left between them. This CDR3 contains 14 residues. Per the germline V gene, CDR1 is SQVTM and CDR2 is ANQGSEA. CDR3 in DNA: TGCAGCGTCGCGACGGGAAGCTCTGGAAACACCATATATTTT. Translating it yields CSVATGSSGNTIYF.

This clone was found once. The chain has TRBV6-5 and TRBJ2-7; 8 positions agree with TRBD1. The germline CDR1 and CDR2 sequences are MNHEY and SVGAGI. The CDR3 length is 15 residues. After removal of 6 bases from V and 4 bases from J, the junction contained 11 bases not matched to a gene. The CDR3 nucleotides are TGTGCCAGCAGACCCACCGGGACAGGCAAGTACGAGCAGTACTTC. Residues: CASRPTGTGKYEQYF.

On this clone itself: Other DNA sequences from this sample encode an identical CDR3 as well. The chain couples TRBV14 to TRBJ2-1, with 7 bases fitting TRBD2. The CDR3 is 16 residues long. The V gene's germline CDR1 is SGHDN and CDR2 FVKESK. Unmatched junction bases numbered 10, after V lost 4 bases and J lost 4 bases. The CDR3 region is CASSRGWLAAYNEQFF. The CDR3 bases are TGTGCCAGCAGCCGCGGTTGGCTAGCGGCGTACAATGAGCAGTTCTTC. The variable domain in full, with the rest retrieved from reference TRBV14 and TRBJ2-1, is EAGVTQFPSHSVIEKGQTVTLRCDPISGHDNLYWYRRVMGKEIKFLLHFVKESKQDESGMPNNRFLAERTGGTYSTLKVQPAELEDSGVYFCASSRGWLAAYNEQFFGPGTRLTVL.

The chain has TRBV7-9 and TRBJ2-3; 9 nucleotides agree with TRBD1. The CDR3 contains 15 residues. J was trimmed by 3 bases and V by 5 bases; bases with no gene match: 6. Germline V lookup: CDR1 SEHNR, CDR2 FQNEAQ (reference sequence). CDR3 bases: TGTGCCAGCAGCAAGGACAGGGGAAGTACAGATACGCAGTATTTT. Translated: CASSKDRGSTDTQYF.

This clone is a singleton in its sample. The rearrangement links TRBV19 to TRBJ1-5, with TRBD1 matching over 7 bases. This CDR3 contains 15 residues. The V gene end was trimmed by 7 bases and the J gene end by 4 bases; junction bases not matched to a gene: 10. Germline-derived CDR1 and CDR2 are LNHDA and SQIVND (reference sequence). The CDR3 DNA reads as TGTGCCAGTACCTCTCAGGGGACAGCTAATCAGCCCCAGCATTTT. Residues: CASTSQGTANQPQHF. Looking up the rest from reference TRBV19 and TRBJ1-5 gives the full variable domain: DGGITQSPKYLFRKEGQNVTLSCEQNLNHDAMYWYRQDPGQGLRLIYYSQIVNDFQKGDIAEGYSVSREKKESFPLTVTSAQKNPTAFYLCASTSQGTANQPQHFGDGTRLSIL.

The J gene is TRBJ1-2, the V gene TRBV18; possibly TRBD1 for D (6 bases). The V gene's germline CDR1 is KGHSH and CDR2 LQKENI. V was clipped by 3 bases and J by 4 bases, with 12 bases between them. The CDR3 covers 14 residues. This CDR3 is CASSPYQGTYGYTF. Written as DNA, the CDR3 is TGTGCCAGCTCACCTTACCAGGGGACCTATGGCTACACCTTC.

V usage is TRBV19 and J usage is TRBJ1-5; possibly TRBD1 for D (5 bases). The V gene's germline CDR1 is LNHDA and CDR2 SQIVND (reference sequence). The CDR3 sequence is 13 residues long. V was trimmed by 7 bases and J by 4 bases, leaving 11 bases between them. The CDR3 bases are TGTGCCAGTACGCGACAGCAAAATCAGCCCCAGCATTTT. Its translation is CASTRQQNQPQHF. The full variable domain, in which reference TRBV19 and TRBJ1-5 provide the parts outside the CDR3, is DGGITQSPKYLFRKEGQNVTLSCEQNLNHDAMYWYRQDPGQGLRLIYYSQIVNDFQKGDIAEGYSVSREKKESFPLTVTSAQKNPTAFYLCASTRQQNQPQHFGDGTRLSIL.

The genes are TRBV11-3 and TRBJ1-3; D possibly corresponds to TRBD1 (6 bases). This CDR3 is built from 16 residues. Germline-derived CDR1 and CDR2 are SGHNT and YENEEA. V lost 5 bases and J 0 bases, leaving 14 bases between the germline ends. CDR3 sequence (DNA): TGTGCCAGCAGCACAGGGACCGACCTCTCTGGAAACACCATATATTTT. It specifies CASSTGTDLSGNTIYF.